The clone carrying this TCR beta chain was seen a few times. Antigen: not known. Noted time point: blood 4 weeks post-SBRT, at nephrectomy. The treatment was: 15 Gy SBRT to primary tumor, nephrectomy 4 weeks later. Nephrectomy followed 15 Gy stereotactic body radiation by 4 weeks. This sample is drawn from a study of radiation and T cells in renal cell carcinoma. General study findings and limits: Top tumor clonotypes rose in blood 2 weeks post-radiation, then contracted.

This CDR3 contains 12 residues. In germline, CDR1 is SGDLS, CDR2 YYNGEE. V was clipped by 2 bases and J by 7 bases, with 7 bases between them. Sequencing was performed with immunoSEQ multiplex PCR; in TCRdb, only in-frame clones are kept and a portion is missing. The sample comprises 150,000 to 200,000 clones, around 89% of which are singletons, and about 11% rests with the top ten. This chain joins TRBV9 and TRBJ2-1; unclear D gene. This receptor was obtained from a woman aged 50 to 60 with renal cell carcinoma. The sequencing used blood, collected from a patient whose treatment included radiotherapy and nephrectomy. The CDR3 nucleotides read TGTGCCAGCAGCGTTGAAGGGAATGAGCAGTTCTTC. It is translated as CASSVEGNEQFF.